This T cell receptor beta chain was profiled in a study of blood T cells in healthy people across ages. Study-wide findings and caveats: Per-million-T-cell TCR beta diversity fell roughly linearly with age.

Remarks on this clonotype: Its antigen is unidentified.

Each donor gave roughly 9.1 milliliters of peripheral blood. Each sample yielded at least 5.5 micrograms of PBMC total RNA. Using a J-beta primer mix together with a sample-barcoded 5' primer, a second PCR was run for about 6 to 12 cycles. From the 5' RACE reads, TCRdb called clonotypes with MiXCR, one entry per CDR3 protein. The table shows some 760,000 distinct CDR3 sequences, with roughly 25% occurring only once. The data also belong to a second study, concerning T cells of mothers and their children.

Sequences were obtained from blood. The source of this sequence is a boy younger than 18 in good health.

The CDR3, as DNA: TGCAGTGCTAGAGATTGGAGGGGGGCCTACAATGAGCAGTTCTTC. Protein product: CSARDWRGAYNEQFF. The chain combines TRBV20-1 with TRBJ2-1; D assignment may be TRBD1 or TRBD2 (6 bases each). CDR1 is DFQATT and CDR2 is SNEGSKA in the germline V gene (reference sequence). The CDR3 loop spans 15 amino acids. V gave up 0 bases and J gave up 2 bases, with 11 bases separating them.